The TCR beta chain described here comes from a study of T cell repertoires in aging, cancer and after chemotherapy. A mixed TRB-A/B primer pool amplified rearranged TRB by multiplex touch-down PCR. Via MiXCR, TCRdb re-called the multiplex PCR reads, giving one row per CDR3 protein. The top ten hold approximately 32% of the sample, which has some 800 distinct CDR3 sequences, approximately 55% seen once. Overall study findings and caveats: Age-matched healthy donors had significantly more diverse, less clonal blood TCR repertoires than untreated cancer patients.

Amplification of TCR beta used genomic DNA extracted from peripheral blood. CDR3 length: 13 residues. V gave up 2 bases and J gave up 7 bases, with 9 bases separating them. About this clonotype: Its antigen is still unknown.

Material: blood. The TCR comes from a human donor with a blood cancer. The chain carries TRBV12-3 or TRBV12-4 and TRBJ2-1, with D tentatively TRBD1 (5 bases). CDR3 DNA: TGTGCCAGCAGTTTAAACAGGTGGAATGAGCAGTTCTTC. Protein product: CASSLNRWNEQFF.